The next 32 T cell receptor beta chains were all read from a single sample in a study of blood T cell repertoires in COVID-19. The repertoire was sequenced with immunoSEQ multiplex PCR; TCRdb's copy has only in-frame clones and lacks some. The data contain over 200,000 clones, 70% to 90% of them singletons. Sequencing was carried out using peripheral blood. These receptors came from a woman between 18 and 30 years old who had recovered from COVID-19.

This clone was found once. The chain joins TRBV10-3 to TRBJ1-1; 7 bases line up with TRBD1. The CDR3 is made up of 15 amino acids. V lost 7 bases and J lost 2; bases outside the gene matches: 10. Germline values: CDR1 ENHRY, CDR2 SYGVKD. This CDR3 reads CAITLSDRTNTEAFF. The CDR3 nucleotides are TGTGCCATCACCCTCTCGGACAGGACCAACACTGAAGCTTTCTTT.

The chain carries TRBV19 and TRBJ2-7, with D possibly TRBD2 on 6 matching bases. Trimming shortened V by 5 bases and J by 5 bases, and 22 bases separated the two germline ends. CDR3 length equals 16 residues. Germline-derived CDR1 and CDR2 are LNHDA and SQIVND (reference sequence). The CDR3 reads CASSLSRGTSVHEQYF. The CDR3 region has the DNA TGTGCCAGTAGTCTTTCTCGCGGGACGTCCGTCCACGAGCAGTACTTC.

CDR3 amino acids: CASSYSIASGISTDTQYF. The CDR3 nucleotides are TGTGCCAGCAGTTACTCGATAGCTAGCGGGATTAGCACAGATACGCAGTATTTT. The genes are TRBV6-2 or TRBV6-3 and TRBJ2-3, with 9 bases identical to TRBD2. Germline V gene lookup returns CDR1 MNHEY and CDR2 SVGEGT. V lost 0 bases to trimming and J lost 0 bases; unmatched junction nucleotides: 7. The CDR3 sequence is 18 residues long.

The CDR3 coding sequence is TGTGCCAGCAGCTTGGTGTCGGGGGGACCTCCTAACTATGGCTACACCTTC. Translated: CASSLVSGGPPNYGYTF. The chain joins TRBV5-6 to TRBJ1-2; maybe TRBD1 (5 bases). Germline CDR1 SGHDT, CDR2 YYEEEE. There are 17 residues in the CDR3. Trimming removed 0 bases from V and 0 bases from J, with 15 bases in between.

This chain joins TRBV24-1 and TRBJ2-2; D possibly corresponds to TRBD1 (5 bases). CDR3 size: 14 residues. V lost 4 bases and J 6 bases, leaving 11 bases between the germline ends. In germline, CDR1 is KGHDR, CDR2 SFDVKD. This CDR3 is CATSDPRQSGELFF. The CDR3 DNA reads TGTGCCACCAGTGACCCACGACAGTCCGGGGAGCTGTTTTTT.

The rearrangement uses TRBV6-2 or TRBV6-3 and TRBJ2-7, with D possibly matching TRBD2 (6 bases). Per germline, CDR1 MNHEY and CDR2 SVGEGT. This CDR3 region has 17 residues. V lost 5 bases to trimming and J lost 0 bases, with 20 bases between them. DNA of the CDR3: TGTGCCAGCAGTGCTAGGATCGGGCGGGAAGGCTCCTACGAGCAGTACTTC. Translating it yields CASSARIGREGSYEQYF.

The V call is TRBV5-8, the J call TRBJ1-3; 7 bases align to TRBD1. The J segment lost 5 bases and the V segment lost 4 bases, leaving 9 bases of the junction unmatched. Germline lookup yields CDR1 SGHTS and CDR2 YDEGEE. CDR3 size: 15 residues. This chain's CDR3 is CASSLPGGRRNTIYF. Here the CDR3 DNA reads TGTGCCAGCAGCCTTCCAGGGGGAAGGAGAAACACCATATATTTT.

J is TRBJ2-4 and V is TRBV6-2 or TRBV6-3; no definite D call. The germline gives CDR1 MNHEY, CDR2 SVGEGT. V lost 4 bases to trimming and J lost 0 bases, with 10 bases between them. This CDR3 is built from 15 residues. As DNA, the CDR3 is TGTGCCAGCAGTTCCGCGTCTGCAGCCAAAAACATTCAGTACTTC. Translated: CASSSASAAKNIQYF.

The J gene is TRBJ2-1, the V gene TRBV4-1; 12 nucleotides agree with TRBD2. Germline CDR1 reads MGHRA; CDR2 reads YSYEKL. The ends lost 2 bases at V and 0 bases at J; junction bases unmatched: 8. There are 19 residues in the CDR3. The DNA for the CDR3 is TGCGCCAGCAGCCAACCTAGCGGGGGGGGGCTAAGCTCCTACAATGAGCAGTTCTTC. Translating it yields CASSQPSGGGLSSYNEQFF.

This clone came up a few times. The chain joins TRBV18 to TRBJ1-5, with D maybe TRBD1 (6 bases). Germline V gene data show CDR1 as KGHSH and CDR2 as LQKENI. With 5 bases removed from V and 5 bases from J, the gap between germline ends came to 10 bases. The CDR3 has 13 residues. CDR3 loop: CASSSGQYQPQHF. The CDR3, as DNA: TGTGCCAGCTCATCCGGACAGTATCAGCCCCAGCATTTT.

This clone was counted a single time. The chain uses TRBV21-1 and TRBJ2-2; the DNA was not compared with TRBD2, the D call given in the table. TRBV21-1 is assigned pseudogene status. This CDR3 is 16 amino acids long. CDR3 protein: CASSKVLAQHTGELFF. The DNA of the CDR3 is TGTGCCAGCAGCAAGGTCCTAGCGCAGCACACCGGGGAGCTGTTTTTT.

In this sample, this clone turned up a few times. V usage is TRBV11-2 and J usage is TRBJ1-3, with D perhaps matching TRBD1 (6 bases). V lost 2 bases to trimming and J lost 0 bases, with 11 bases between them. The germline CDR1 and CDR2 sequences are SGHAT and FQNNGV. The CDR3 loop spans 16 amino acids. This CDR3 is CASSLRGQTSGNTIYF. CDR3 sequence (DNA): TGTGCCAGCAGCTTAAGAGGACAGACCTCTGGAAACACCATATATTTT.

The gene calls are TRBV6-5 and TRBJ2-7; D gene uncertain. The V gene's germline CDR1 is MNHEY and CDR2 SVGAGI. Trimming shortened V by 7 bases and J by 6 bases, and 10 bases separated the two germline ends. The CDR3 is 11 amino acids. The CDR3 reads CASISGSEQYF. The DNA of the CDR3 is TGTGCCAGCATCTCAGGCAGCGAGCAGTACTTC.

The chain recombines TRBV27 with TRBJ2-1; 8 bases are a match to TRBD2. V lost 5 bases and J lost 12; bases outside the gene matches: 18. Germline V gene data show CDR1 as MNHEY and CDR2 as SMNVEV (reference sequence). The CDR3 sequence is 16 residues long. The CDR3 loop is CASSPMGAGVGIGQFF. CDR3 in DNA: TGTGCCAGCAGTCCCATGGGAGCGGGAGTAGGAATCGGGCAGTTCTTC.

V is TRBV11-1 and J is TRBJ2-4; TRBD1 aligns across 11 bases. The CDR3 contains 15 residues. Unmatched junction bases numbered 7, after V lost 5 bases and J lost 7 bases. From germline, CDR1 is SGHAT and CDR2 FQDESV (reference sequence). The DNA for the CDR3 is TGTGCCAGCAGCCAAGTGGGACAGGGGGTCAACATTCAGTACTTC. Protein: CASSQVGQGVNIQYF.

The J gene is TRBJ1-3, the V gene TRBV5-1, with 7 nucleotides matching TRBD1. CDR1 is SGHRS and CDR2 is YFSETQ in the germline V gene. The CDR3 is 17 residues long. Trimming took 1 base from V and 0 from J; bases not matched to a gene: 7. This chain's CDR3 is CASSLTTGALSGNTIYF. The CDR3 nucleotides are TGCGCCAGCAGCTTGACTACAGGGGCCCTCTCTGGAAACACCATATATTTT.

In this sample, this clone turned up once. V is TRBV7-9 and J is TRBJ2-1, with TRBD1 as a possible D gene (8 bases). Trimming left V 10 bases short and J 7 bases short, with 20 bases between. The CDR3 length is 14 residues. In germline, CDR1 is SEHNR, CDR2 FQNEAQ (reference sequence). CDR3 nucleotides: TGTGCCACCTACAGGGGGGGAGCGATGAATGAGCAGTTCTTC. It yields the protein CATYRGGAMNEQFF.

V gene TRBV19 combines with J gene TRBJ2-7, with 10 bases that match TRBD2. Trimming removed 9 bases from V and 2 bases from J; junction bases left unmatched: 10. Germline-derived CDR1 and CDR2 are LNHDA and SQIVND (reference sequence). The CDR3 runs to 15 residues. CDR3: CASKQAGGSAYEQYF. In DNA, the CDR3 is TGTGCCAGCAAACAAGCGGGAGGGTCCGCCTACGAGCAGTACTTC.

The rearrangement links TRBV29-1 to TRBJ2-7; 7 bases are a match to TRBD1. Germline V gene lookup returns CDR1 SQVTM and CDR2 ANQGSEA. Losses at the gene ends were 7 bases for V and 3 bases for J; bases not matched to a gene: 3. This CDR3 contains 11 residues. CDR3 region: CSARTGYEQYF. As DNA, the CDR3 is TGCAGCGCGCGGACAGGCTACGAGCAGTACTTC.

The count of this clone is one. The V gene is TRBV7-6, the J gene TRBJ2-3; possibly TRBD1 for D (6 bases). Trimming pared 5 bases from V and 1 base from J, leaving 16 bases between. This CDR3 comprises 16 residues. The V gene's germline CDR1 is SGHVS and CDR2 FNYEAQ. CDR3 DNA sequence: TGTGCCAGCAGCCCAGGACAGTCCGGGGGCACAGATACGCAGTATTTT. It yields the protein CASSPGQSGGTDTQYF.

The CDR3 DNA reads TGTGCCAGCAGCATCGGGACAGTCCAAGAGACCCAGTACTTC. Protein: CASSIGTVQETQYF. The rearrangement links TRBV7-7 to TRBJ2-5, with 7 bases that match TRBD1. The germline CDR1 and CDR2 sequences are SSHAT and FNYEAQ (reference sequence). Trimming at V came to 5 bases and at J to 1 base, leaving 4 bases not matched to a gene. CDR3 size: 14 residues. Full variable domain (remainder filled in from reference TRBV7-7 and TRBJ2-5): GAGVSQSPRYKVTKRGQDVTLRCDPISSHATLYWYQQALGQGPEFLTYFNYEAQPDKSGLPSDRFSAERPEGSISTLTIQRTEQRDSAMYRCASSIGTVQETQYFGPGTRLLVL.

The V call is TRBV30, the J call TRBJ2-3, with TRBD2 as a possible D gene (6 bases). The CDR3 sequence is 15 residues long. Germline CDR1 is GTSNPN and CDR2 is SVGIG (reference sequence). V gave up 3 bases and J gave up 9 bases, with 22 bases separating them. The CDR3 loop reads CAWRARGGVRGTQYF. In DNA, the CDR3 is TGTGCCTGGAGAGCACGGGGAGGAGTTCGGGGGACGCAGTATTTT.

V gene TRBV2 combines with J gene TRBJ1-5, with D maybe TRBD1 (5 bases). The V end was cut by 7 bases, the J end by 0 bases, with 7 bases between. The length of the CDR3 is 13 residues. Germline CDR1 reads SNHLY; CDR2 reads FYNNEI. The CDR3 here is CASTTVSNQPQHF. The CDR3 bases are TGTGCCAGCACGACAGTTAGCAATCAGCCCCAGCATTTT.

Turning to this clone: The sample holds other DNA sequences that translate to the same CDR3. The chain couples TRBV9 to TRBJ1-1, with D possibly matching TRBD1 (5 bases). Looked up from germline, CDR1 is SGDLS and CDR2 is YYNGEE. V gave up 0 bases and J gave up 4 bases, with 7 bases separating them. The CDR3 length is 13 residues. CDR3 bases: TGTGCCAGCAGCGTAGTAGGGGCCACTGAAGCTTTCTTT. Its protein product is CASSVVGATEAFF.

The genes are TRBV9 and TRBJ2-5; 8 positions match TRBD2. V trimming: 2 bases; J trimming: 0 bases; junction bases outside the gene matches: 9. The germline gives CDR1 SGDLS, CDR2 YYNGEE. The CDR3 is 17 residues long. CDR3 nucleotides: TGTGCCAGCAGCGTCCCCCGTAGCGGGGACGACCAAGAGACCCAGTACTTC. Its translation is CASSVPRSGDDQETQYF.

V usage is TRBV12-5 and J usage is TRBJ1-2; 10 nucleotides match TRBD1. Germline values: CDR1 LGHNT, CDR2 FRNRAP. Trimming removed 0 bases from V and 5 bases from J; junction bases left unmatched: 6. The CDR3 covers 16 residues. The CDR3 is CASGLVLGQGSYGYTF. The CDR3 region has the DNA TGTGCTAGTGGTTTGGTACTGGGACAGGGGAGTTATGGCTACACCTTC.

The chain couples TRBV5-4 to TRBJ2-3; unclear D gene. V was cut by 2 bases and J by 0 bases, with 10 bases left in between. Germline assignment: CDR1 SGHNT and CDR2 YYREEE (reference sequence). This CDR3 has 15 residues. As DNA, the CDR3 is TGTGCCAGCAGCTTACGTGGCGGTAGCACAGATACGCAGTATTTT. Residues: CASSLRGGSTDTQYF.

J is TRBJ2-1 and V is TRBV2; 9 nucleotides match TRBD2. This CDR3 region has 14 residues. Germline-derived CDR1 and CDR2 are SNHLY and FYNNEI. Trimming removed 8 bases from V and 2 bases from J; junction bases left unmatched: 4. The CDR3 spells CASLLAGAYNEQFF. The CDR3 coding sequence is TGTGCCAGCCTTTTAGCGGGGGCCTACAATGAGCAGTTCTTC.

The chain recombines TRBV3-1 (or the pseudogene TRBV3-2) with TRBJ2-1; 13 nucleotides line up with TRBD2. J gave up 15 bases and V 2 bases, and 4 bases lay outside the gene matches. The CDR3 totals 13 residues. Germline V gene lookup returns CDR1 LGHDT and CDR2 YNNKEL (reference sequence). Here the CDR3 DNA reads TGTGCCAGCAGCCAACCTGGACTAGCGGGAGCGTTCTTC. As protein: CASSQPGLAGAFF.

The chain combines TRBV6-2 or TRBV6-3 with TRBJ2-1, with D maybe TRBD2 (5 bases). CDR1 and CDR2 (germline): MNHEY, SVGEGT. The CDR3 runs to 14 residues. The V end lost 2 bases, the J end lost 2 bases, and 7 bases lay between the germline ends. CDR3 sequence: CASSYLGTYNEQFF. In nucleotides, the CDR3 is TGTGCCAGCAGTTACCTCGGGACCTACAATGAGCAGTTCTTC.

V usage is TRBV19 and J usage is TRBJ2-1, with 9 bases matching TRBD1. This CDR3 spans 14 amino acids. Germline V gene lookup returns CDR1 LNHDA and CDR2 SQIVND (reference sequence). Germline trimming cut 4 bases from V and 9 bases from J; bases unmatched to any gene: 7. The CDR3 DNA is TGTGCCAGTAGTAGGGGGACAGGGCCAGGTGAGCAGTTCTTC. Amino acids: CASSRGTGPGEQFF.

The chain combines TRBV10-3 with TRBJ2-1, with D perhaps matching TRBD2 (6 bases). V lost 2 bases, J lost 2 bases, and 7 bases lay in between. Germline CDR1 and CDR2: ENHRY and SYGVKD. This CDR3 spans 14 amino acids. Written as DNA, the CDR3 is TGTGCCATCAGTGAGGTAGCGGCCTACAATGAGCAGTTCTTC. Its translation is CAISEVAAYNEQFF.